Shown below are 2 T cell receptor beta chains from a single sample sequenced in a study of resident and recirculating memory T cells in vitiligo (dated by TCRdb to between 2017 and 2018). Libraries were constructed by the immunoSEQ multiplex PCR assay. As stored in TCRdb, this immuneACCESS dataset retains in-frame rearrangements with V and J assigned. A fraction of the clones does not appear; measured against another copy, unresolved V genes explain less than half of the discrepancy, and the remainder lacks a known reason. Counted in this sample were fewer than 85,000 clones; around 90% of them appeared once. The ten largest clones represent 4% to 5.5% of the sample. Sequencing used blood. The source is a male donor with vitiligo.

The chain carries TRBV6-5 and TRBJ1-3; TRBD1 matches 7 bases. CDR3 length: 16 amino acids. The V segment lost 2 bases and the J segment 4 bases; nucleotides outside the gene matches: 8. In germline, CDR1 is MNHEY, CDR2 SVGAGI. This CDR3 is CASSYAGTDSGNTIYF. The CDR3 region has the DNA TGTGCCAGCAGTTACGCCGGGACAGACTCAGGAAACACCATATATTTT.

The sample holds a few counts of this clone. J is TRBJ1-1 and V is TRBV5-6; the D is unclear. Germline CDR1 and CDR2: SGHDT and YYEEEE. This CDR3 is 14 amino acids long. Trimming took off 4 bases at V and 3 bases at J, with 13 bases between the two ends. The CDR3 bases are TGTGCCAGCAGCCGGGATTCTGCGGACACTGAAGCTTTCTTT. The encoded protein is CASSRDSADTEAFF.